This T cell receptor (beta chain) was profiled in a study of cytomegalovirus exposure and HLA in healthy donors. Study context: The 110 or so validation repertoires used a platform that matched the one used for the 600 to 750 first-cohort repertoires, as a later analysis reported. Whole-study results and caveats: TCR clusters originating in the first cohort tended to co-occur in the 120 validation repertoires, according to a later analysis.

The protocol was immunoSEQ multiplex PCR, while the TCRdb copy is restricted to in-frame clones and leaves out a portion. The table lists 75,000 to 95,000 clones, roughly 96% of them singletons. In germline, CDR1 is SGHVS, CDR2 FNYEAQ. The V and J ends lost 8 bases and 6 bases respectively, with 14 bases between them. There are 13 residues in the CDR3. Turning to this clone: Its target is unknown.

The rearrangement joins TRBV7-6 to TRBJ2-1; D is ambiguous. The sequenced sample consisted of PBMCs. The TCR comes from a man younger than 35 in good health and CMV-seronegative. CDR3 DNA: TGTGCCAGCTCGCTTAGAGGTCTCAATGAGCAGTTCTTC. It codes for CASSLRGLNEQFF.